The T cell receptor beta chain under discussion was sequenced for a study of T cell responses to AZD1222 COVID-19 vaccine. General study results and limits: In a largely white British group with more females than males, clonal diversity was possibly underestimated.

Germline CDR1 and CDR2: SGDLS and YYNGEE. The CDR3 length is 17 residues. The ends were cut back, 0 bases at V and 8 bases at J, with 22 bases in the middle. Comments on this clone: What it binds is unknown.

Sequencing used immunoSEQ multiplex PCR; TCRdb keeps in-frame clones, though not all of them. The sample shows 65,000 or so clones, roughly 84% of them seen only once. The TCR was taken from an adult in good health. The sequenced sample was peripheral blood, obtained on day 0 of AZD1222 vaccination. This chain links TRBV9 with TRBJ2-3; weak D call: TRBD2 (6 bases). In DNA form, the CDR3 reads TGTGCCAGCAGCGTAGGCGCTATGGAGGGTGGCCTGCTTACGCAGTATTTT. Translation gives CASSVGAMEGGLLTQYF.